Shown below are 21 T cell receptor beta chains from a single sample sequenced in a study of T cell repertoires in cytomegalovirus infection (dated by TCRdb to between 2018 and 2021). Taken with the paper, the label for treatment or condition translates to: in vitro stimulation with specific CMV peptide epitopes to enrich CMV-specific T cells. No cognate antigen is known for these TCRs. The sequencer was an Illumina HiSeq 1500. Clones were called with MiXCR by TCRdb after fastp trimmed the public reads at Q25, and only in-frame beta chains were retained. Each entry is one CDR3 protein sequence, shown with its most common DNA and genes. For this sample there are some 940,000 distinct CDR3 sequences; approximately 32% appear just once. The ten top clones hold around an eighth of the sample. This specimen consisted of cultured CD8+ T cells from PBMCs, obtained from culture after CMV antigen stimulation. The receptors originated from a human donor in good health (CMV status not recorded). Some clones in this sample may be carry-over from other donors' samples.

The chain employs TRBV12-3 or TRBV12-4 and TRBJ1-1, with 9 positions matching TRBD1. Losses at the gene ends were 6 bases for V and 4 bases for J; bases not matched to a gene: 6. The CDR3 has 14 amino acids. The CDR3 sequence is CASRSGTGITEAFF. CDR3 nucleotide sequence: TGTGCCAGCAGAAGTGGGACAGGGATCACTGAAGCTTTCTTT.

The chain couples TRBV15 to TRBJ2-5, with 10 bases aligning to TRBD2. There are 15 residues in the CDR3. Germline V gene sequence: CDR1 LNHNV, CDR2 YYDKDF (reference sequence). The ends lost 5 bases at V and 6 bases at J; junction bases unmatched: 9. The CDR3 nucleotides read TGTGCCACCAGCGTCGGACTAGCGGTGCCTCAGACCCAGTACTTC. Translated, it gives CATSVGLAVPQTQYF.

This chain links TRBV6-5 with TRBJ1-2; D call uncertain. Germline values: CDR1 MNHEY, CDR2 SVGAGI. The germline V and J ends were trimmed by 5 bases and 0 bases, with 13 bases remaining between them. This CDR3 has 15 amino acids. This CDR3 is CASSEASTPNYGYTF. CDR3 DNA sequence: TGTGCCAGCAGTGAGGCCTCGACTCCTAACTATGGCTACACCTTC.

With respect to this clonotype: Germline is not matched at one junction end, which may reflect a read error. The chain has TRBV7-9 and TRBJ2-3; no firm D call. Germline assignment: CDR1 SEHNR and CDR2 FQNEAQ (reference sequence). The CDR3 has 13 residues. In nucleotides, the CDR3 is TGTGCCAACAGCCCGCCGTACTCCCTGACGCAGTATTTT. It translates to CANSPPYSLTQYF.

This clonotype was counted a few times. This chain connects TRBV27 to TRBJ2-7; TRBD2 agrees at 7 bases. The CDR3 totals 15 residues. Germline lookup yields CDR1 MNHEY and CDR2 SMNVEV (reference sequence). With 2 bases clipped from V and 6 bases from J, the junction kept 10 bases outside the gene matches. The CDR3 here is CASSLGAGTLLEQYF. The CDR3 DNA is TGTGCCAGCAGTTTAGGAGCGGGGACCCTCCTCGAGCAGTACTTC.

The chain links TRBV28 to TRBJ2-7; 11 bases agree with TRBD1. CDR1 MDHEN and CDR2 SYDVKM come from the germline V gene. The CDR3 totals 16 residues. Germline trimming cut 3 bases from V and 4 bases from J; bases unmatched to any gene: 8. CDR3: CASSFSGTGGGYEQYF. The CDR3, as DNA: TGTGCCAGCAGTTTCTCTGGGACAGGGGGGGGTTACGAGCAGTACTTC.

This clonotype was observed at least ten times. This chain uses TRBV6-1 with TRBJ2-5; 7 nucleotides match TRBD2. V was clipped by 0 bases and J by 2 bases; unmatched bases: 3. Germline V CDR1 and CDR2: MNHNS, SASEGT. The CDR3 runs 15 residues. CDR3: CASSEALGGQETQYF. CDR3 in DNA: TGTGCCAGCAGTGAAGCGCTCGGGGGGCAAGAGACCCAGTACTTC.

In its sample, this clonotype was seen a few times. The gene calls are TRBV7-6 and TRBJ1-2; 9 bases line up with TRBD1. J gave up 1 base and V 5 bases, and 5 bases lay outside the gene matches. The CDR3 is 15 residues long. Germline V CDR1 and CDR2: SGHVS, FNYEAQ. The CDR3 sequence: CASSGDRAFNYGYTF. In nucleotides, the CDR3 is TGTGCCAGCAGCGGGGACAGGGCCTTTAACTATGGCTACACCTTC.

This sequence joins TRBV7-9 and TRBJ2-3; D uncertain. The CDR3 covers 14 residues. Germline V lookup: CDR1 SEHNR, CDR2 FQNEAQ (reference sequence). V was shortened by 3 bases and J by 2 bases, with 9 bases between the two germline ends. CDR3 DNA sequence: TGTGCCAGCAGCTTTGCGGACCACACAGATACGCAGTATTTT. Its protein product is CASSFADHTDTQYF.

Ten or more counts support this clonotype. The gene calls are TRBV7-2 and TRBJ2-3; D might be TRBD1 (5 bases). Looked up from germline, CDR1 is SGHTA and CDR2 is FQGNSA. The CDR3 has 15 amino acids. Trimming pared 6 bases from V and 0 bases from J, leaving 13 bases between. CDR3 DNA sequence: TGTGCCAGCAGTTTGGGGCAGGGAAGCACAGATACGCAGTATTTT. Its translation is CASSLGQGSTDTQYF.

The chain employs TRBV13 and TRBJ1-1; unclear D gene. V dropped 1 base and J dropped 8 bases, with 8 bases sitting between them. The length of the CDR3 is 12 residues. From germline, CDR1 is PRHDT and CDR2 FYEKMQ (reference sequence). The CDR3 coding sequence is TGTGCCAGCAGCTTAGAACAGCAAGAAGCTTTCTTT. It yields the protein CASSLEQQEAFF.

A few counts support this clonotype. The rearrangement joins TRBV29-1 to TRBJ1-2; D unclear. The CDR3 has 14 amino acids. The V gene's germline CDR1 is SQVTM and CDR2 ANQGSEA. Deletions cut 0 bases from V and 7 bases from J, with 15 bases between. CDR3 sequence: CSVEDRSPTTGYTF. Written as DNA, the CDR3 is TGCAGCGTTGAAGATAGGTCCCCCACCACTGGCTACACCTTC.

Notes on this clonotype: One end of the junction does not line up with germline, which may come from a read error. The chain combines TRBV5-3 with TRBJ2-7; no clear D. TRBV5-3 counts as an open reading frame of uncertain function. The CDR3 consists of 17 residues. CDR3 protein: CASSLRPVTRPTYEQYF. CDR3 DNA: TGTGCCAGCAGCTTGCGGCCGGTAACACGGCCTACCTACGAGCAGTACTTC.

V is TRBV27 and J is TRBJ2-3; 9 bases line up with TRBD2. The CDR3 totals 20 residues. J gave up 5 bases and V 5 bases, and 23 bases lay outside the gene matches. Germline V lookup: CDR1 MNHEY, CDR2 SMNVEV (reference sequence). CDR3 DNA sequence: TGTGCCAGCAGTCTGATCGGCGGGGGGGAGGGGGGGGGCCTGGGAGATACGCAGTATTTT. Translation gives CASSLIGGGEGGGLGDTQYF.

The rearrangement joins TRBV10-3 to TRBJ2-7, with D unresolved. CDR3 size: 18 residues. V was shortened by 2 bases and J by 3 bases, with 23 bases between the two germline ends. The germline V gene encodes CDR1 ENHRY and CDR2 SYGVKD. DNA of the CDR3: TGTGCCATCAGTGAGCCTCGTGGCAGAGCGACCTCACTCTACGAGCAGTACTTC. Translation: CAISEPRGRATSLYEQYF.

CDR3 in DNA: TGTGCCATCCCTAGCGCTTACGGGGAGCTGTTTTTT. Amino acids: CAIPSAYGELFF. This chain joins TRBV7-6 and TRBJ2-2, with a possible D match to TRBD2 (6 bases). The CDR3 runs 12 residues. Germline V gene lookup returns CDR1 SGHVS and CDR2 FNYEAQ. Trimming removed 10 bases at V and 7 bases at J, with 13 bases between.

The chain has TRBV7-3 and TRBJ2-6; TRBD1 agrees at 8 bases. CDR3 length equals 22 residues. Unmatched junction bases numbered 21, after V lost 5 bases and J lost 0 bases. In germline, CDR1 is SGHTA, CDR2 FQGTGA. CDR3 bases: TGTGCCAGCAGCCCGGCCCCACCGCTCCGGACAGGGCCAAACTCTGGGGCCAACGTCCTGACTTTC. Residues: CASSPAPPLRTGPNSGANVLTF.

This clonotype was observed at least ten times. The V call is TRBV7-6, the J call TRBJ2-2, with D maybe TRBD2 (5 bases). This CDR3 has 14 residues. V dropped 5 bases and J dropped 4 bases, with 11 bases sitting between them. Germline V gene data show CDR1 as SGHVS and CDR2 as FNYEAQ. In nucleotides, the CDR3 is TGTGCCAGCAGCACTATCGCGGGCACCGGGGAGCTGTTTTTT. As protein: CASSTIAGTGELFF.

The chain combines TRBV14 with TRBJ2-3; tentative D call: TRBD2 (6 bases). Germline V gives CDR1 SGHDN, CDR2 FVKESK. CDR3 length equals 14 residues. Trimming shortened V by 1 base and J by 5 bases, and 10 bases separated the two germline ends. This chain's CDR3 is CASSQVGGVDTQYF. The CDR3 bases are TGTGCCAGCAGCCAAGTTGGAGGGGTAGATACGCAGTATTTT. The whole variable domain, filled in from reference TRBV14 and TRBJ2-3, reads EAGVTQFPSHSVIEKGQTVTLRCDPISGHDNLYWYRRVMGKEIKFLLHFVKESKQDESGMPNNRFLAERTGGTYSTLKVQPAELEDSGVYFCASSQVGGVDTQYFGPGTRLTVL.

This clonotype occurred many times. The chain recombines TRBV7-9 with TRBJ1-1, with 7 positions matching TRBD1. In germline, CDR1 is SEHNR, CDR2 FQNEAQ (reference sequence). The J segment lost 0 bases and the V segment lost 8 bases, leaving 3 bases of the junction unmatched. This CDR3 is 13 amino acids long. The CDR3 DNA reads TGTGCCAGCCACAGGGGAATGAACACTGAAGCTTTCTTT. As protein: CASHRGMNTEAFF. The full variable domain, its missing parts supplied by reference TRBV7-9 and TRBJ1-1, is DTGVSQNPRHKITKRGQNVTFRCDPISEHNRLYWYRQTLGQGPEFLTYFQNEAQLEKSRLLSDRFSAERPKGSFSTLEIQRTEQGDSAMYLCASHRGMNTEAFFGQGTRLTVV.

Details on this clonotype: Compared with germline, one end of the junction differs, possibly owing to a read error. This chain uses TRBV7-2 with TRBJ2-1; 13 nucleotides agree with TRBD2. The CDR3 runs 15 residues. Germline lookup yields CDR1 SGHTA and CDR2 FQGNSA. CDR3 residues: CANSLGLAGSNEQFF. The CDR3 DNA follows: TGTGCCAACAGCTTGGGACTAGCGGGGAGCAATGAGCAGTTCTTC. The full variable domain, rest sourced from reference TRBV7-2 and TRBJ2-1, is GAGVSQSPSNKVTEKGKDVELRCDPISGHTALYWYRQSLGQGLEFLIYFQGNSAPDKSGLPSDRFSAERTGGSVSTLTIQRTQQEDSAVYLCANSLGLAGSNEQFFGPGTRLTVL.